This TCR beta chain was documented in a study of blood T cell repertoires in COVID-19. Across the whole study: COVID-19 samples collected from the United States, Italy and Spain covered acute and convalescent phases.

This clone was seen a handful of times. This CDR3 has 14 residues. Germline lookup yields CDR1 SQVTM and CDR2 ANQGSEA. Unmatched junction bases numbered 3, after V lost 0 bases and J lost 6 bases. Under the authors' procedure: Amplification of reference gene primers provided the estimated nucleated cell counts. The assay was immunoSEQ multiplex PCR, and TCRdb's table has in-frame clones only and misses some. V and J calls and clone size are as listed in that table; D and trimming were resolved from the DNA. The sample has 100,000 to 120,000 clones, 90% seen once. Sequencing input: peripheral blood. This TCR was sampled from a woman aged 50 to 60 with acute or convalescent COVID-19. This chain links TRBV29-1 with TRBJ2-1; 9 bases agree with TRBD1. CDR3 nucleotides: TGCAGCGTTGAAGATATGGACAGGGGCAATGAGCAGTTCTTC. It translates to CSVEDMDRGNEQFF.